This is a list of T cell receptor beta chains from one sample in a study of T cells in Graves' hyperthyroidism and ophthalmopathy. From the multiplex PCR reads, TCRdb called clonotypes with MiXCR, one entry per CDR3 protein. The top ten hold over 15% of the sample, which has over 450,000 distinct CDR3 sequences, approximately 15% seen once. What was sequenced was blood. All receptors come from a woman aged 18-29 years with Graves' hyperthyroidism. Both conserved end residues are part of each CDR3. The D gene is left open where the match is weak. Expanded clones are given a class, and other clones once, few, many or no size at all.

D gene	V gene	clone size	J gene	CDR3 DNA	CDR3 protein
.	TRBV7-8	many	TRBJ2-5	TGTGCCAGCAGCTTAGTAGGGACGGCGGGCTTGGAGACCCAGTACTTC	CASSLVGTAGLETQYF
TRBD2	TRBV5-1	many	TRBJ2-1	TGCGCCAGCAGCTTGGATCTAGCGGGATACAATGAGCAGTTCTTC	CASSLDLAGYNEQFF
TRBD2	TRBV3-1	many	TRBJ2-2	TGTGCCAGCAGCCCAGCGGGACTTGCCCTCGGGGGGGAGCTGTTTTTT	CASSPAGLALGGELFF
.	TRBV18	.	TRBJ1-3	TGTGCCAGCTTCCCGGGACACTCGCGTTCTGGAAACACCATATATTTT	CASFPGHSRSGNTIYF
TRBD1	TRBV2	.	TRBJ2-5	TGTGCCAGCAGTCAAGAGACAGGGGGCTCTGAGACCCAGTACTTC	CASSQETGGSETQYF
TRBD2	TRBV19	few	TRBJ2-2	TGTGCCAGTAGGGAATTGGCGGGAGGGACGAACACCGGGGAGCTGTTTTTT	CASRELAGGTNTGELFF
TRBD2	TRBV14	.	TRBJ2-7	TGTGCCAGCAGCGCACTAGCGGGAAGGTACGAGCAGTACTTC	CASSALAGRYEQYF
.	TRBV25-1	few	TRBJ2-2	TGTGCCAGCAGTGTACACACCGGGGAGCTGTTTTTT	CASSVHTGELFF
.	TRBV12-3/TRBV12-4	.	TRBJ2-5	TGTGCCAGCAGTCCTTTCTGGATTCAAGAGACCCAGTACTTC	CASSPFWIQETQYF
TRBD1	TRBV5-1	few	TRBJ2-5	TGCGCCAGCAGCTCTGGGGGTCGGACAGGGGGAGAGACCCAGTACTTC	CASSSGGRTGGETQYF
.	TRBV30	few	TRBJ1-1	TGTGCCTGGAGAGAGGCGGACAGCTTGAACACTGAAGCTTTCTTT	CAWREADSLNTEAFF
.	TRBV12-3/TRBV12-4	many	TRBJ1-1	TGTGCCAGCAATATGGCGGTCAGGGCTGAAGCTTTCTTT	CASNMAVRAEAFF
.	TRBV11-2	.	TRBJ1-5	TGCGCCAGCAGCCAAGATACGCCGACCGGACCTACCTATCAGCCCCAGCATTTT	CASSQDTPTGPTYQPQHF
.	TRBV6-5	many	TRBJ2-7	TGTGCCAGCAGTTACCCGGGACTGTTTTCGGAGCAGTACTTC	CASSYPGLFSEQYF
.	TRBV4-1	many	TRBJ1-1	TGCGCCAGCAGCCACTCAGGGAACCGTTATCTTGGGACTGAAGCTTTCTTT	CASSHSGNRYLGTEAFF
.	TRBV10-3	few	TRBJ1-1	TGTGCCATCAGTGGCGGGGCCCAAAGGAACACTGAAGCTTTCTTT	CAISGGAQRNTEAFF
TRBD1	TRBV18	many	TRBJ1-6	TGTGCCAGCTCACCACCAAGTTTGACAGGGGCAAATTCACCCCTCCACTTT	CASSPPSLTGANSPLHF
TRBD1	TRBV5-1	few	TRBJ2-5	TGCGCCAGCAGCGACAGGGGTGATCGGGAGACCCAGTACTTC	CASSDRGDRETQYF
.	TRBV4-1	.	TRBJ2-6	TGCGCCGGCAGGGAAACTGGGGCCAACGTCCTGACTTTC	CAGRETGANVLTF
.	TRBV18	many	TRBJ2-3	TGTGCCAGCTCACCAAATAGCAGACACACAGATACGCAGTATTTT	CASSPNSRHTDTQYF
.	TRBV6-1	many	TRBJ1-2	TGTGCCAGCAGTGAAGGAGGGTACGGATATAACTATGGCTACACCTTC	CASSEGGYGYNYGYTF
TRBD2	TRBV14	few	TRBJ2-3	TGTGCCAGCAGCCTAACTAGCGCCACTGATACGCAGTATTTT	CASSLTSATDTQYF
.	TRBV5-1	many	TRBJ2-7	TGCGCCAGCAGCTTGGTGGCCAGAGATACGGACGAGCAGTACTTC	CASSLVARDTDEQYF
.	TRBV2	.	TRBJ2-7	TGTGCCAGCAAGAGGGGCGAGGGCTACGAGCAGTACTTC	CASKRGEGYEQYF
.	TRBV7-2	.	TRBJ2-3	TGTGCCAGCAGCTTAGCATTCTTGAGTGCAGATACGCAGTATTTT	CASSLAFLSADTQYF
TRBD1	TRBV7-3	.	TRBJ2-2	TGTGCCAGCAGCTCGCCTTCAACAGGGGCAGTCGGTACCGGGGAGCTGTTTTTT	CASSSPSTGAVGTGELFF
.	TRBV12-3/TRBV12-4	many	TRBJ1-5	TGTGCCAGCAGTTTAGCGCAAGTGGGGAATCAGCCCCAGCATTTT	CASSLAQVGNQPQHF
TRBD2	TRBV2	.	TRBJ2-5	TGTGCCAGCAGACCCGGGGAGGGAGGAGAGACCCAGTACTTC	CASRPGEGGETQYF
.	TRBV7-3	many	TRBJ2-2	TGTGCCAGCAGCCTAACGTCGAATCCCGGGGAGCTGTTTTTT	CASSLTSNPGELFF
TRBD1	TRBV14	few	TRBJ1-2	TGTGCCAGCAGCCAAGAGGGTGATTGGACAGGGTGGGGACTAAGGTATGGCTACACCTTC	CASSQEGDWTGWGLRYGYTF
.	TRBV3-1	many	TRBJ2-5	TGTGCCAGCGCCGGGGGCGCGTACCAAGAGACCCAGTACTTC	CASAGGAYQETQYF
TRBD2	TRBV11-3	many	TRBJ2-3	TGTGCCAGCAGCTTCGGACTAGCGGGGAGCACAGATACGCAGTATTTT	CASSFGLAGSTDTQYF
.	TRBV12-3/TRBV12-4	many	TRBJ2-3	TGTGCCAGCACCCCGACTGATACGCAGTATTTT	CASTPTDTQYF
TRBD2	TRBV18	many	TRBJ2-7	TGTGCCAGCTCAGGCGGACTAGCGGGAGAAACCGAGCAGTACTTC	CASSGGLAGETEQYF
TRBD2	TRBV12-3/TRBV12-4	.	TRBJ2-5	TGTGCCAGCAGTTTTAGGCCGGGACTAGCGGGAGCAGAGACCCAGTACTTC	CASSFRPGLAGAETQYF
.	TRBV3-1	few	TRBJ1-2	TGTGCCAGCAGCCATAGTCTGGAGGGCTACACCTTC	CASSHSLEGYTF
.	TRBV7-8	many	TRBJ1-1	TGTGCCAGCAGCCCTCTAGCGGGGGACACTGAAGCTTTCTTT	CASSPLAGDTEAFF
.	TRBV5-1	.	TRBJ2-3	TGCGCCAGTAGGGAGCTGTCGGTGGATACGCAGTATTTT	CASRELSVDTQYF
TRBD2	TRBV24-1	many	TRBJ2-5	TGTGCCACCAGTGGAACTAGCGGTGAAGAGACCCAGTACTTC	CATSGTSGEETQYF
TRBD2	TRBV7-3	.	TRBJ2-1	TGTGCCAGCAGCACCCCTCTAGCGGGCTCCTACAATGAGCAGTTCTTC	CASSTPLAGSYNEQFF
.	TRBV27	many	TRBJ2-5	TGTGCCAGCAGTTTGGGCAGCGTAATCCAAGAGACCCAGTACTTC	CASSLGSVIQETQYF
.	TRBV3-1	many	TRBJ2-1	TGTGCCAGCAGCTCCTCGGGTTCGAGGAACAATGAGCAGTTCTTC	CASSSSGSRNNEQFF
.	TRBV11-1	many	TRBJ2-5	TGTGCCAGCAGCTTAGAGCTAGCTGGCGAGACCCAGTACTTC	CASSLELAGETQYF
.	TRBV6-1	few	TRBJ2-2	TGTGCCAGTGCCAGGGGGGCCTCCTCCGTCGGGGAGCTGTTTTTT	CASARGASSVGELFF
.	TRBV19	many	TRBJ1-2	TGTGCCAGTAGAGGCGATGGCTATGGCTACACCTTC	CASRGDGYGYTF
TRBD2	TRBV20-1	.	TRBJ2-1	TGCAGTGCTTCCTTCGGGACTAGCGGGTACAATGAGCAGTTCTTC	CSASFGTSGYNEQFF
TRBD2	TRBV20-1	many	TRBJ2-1	TGCAGTGCTAGAGATGTAGTAGCGGGAGACCTCTCCTACAATGAGCAGTTCTTC	CSARDVVAGDLSYNEQFF
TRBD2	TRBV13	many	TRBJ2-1	TGTGCCAGCAGCTTAGGCCTAGCCGTACGGGGGGAAGGTGAGCAGTTCTTC	CASSLGLAVRGEGEQFF
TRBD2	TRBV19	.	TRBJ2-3	TGTGCCAGTAGTACGGGACTAGCGGGAGGGCCTGAAGATACGCAGTATTTT	CASSTGLAGGPEDTQYF
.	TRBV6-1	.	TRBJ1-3	TGTGCCAGCAGTGATGGTTTCAGTTCAGGAAACACCATATATTTT	CASSDGFSSGNTIYF
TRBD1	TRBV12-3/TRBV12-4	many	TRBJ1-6	TGTGCCAGCAGTTTAACTGGGCAGGGGGGATACAATTCACCCCTCCACTTT	CASSLTGQGGYNSPLHF
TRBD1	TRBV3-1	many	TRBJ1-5	TGTGCCAGCAGCGGTGACAGGGGCAATCAGCCCCAGCATTTT	CASSGDRGNQPQHF